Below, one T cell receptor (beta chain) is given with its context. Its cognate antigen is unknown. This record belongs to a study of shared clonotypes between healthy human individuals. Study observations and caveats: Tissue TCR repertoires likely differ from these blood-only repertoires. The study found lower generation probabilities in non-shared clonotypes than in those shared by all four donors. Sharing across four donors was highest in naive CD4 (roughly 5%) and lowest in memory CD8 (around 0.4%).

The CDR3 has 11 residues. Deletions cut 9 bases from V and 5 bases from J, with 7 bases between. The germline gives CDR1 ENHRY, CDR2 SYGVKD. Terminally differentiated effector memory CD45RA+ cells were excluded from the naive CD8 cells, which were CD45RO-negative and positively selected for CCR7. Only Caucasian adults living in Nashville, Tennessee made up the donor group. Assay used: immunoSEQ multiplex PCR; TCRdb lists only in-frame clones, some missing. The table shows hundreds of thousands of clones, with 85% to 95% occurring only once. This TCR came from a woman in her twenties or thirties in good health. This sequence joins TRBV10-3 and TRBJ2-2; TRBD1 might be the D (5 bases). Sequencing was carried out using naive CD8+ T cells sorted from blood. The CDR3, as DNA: TGTGCCATAGGGGTTACCGGGGAGCTGTTTTTT. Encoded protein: CAIGVTGELFF.